Below, 20 T cell receptor beta chains from the same sample are listed, as sequenced in a study of cytomegalovirus exposure and HLA in healthy donors. The PCR used 60 Vbeta and 13 Jbeta primers. The method was immunoSEQ multiplex PCR; TCRdb's version includes in-frame clones alone and lacks a portion of them. The data hold some 200,000 clones, with about 90% observed a single time. The sequenced material came from PBMCs. Receptors originate from a girl under two years old in good health and CMV-seronegative.

In this sample, this clone turned up a few times. The chain carries TRBV19 and TRBJ1-1; 8 nucleotides align to TRBD1. The trim removed 4 bases at V and 1 base at J, leaving 2 bases unmatched. The V gene's germline CDR1 is LNHDA and CDR2 SQIVND (reference sequence). This CDR3 has 14 amino acids. The CDR3 nucleotides are TGTGCCAGTAGTAGAGACAGGGGGAACACTGAAGCTTTCTTT. This gives the protein CASSRDRGNTEAFF.

The chain combines TRBV30 with TRBJ1-4, with 7 bases matching TRBD1. The germline V gene has CDR1 GTSNPN and CDR2 SVGIG (reference sequence). This CDR3 region has 16 residues. J lost 8 bases, V lost 4 bases, and 16 bases had no gene match. Written as DNA, the CDR3 is TGTGCCTGGACAAGTCCGACCGGGACAGTCATCGAAAAACTGTTTTTT. Translating gives CAWTSPTGTVIEKLFF.

This rearrangement joins TRBV5-4 to TRBJ2-5, with D possibly matching TRBD2 (5 bases). V lost 4 bases and J 3 bases, leaving 13 bases between the germline ends. The germline V gene has CDR1 SGHNT and CDR2 YYREEE (reference sequence). The CDR3 is made up of 14 amino acids. The CDR3 bases are TGTGCCAGCAGCCCGGGGATGGCGGAAGAGACCCAGTACTTC. The encoded protein is CASSPGMAEETQYF.

The J gene is TRBJ2-3, the V gene TRBV4-3; 7 bases map to TRBD2. Germline V CDR1 and CDR2: LGHNA, YSLEER. The CDR3 is made up of 15 amino acids. V lost 0 bases and J lost 6; bases outside the gene matches: 6. This CDR3 reads CASSQESGRADTQYF. The CDR3 DNA follows: TGCGCCAGCAGCCAAGAGTCTGGGAGGGCTGATACGCAGTATTTT.

This chain uses TRBV13 with TRBJ2-3; 7 bases align to TRBD2. The V gene end was trimmed by 3 bases and the J gene end by 3 bases; junction bases not matched to a gene: 12. This CDR3 region has 17 residues. Germline V lookup: CDR1 PRHDT, CDR2 FYEKMQ (reference sequence). This CDR3 is CASSFKSASGLTDTQYF. The CDR3 DNA is TGTGCCAGCAGCTTTAAGTCCGCTAGCGGATTAACAGATACGCAGTATTTT. The variable domain in full, completed from reference TRBV13 and TRBJ2-3, reads AAGVIQSPRHLIKEKRETATLKCYPIPRHDTVYWYQQGPGQDPQFLISFYEKMQSDKGSIPDRFSAQQFSDYHSELNMSSLELGDSALYFCASSFKSASGLTDTQYFGPGTRLTVL.

The chain carries TRBV11-1 and TRBJ2-3, with a weak D call TRBD2 (7 bases). V dropped 3 bases and J dropped 0 bases, with 19 bases sitting between them. The CDR3 consists of 18 residues. Germline loops: CDR1 SGHAT, CDR2 FQDESV (reference sequence). For the CDR3, the DNA is TGTGCCAGCAGCTTTCCATTATTCGAGGGGGGGAGCACAGATACGCAGTATTTT. Its protein is CASSFPLFEGGSTDTQYF.

The J gene is TRBJ2-7, the V gene TRBV4-1, with 9 bases aligning to TRBD2. The V gene end was trimmed by 0 bases and the J gene end by 7 bases; junction bases not matched to a gene: 13. Germline V gives CDR1 MGHRA, CDR2 YSYEKL. The CDR3 covers 17 residues. CDR3 sequence: CASSQDIGAGGPGEQYF. The CDR3 DNA reads TGCGCCAGCAGCCAAGATATTGGTGCGGGAGGGCCGGGTGAGCAGTACTTC.

The CDR3 coding sequence is TGCGCCAGCAGTGCAGGCTCCTACAATGAGCAGTTCTTC. This codes for CASSAGSYNEQFF. This sequence joins TRBV10-2 and TRBJ2-1; D not certain. V was clipped by 4 bases and J by 0 bases, with 4 bases between them. The CDR3 is 13 amino acids. CDR1 and CDR2 from the germline V gene are WSHSY and SAAADI.

The chain links TRBV9 to TRBJ1-4; D possibly corresponds to TRBD1 (6 bases). The length of the CDR3 is 14 residues. Trimming removed 4 bases at V and 5 bases at J, with 12 bases between. Per the germline V gene, CDR1 is SGDLS and CDR2 is YYNGEE. The CDR3 spells CASSLQGNNEKLFF. The DNA for the CDR3 is TGTGCCAGCAGCTTACAGGGAAACAATGAAAAACTGTTTTTT.

V usage is TRBV4-2 and J usage is TRBJ1-3, with 7 bases matching TRBD1. The CDR3 extends over 13 amino acids. With V trimmed by 10 bases and J by 0 bases, 3 bases remained unmatched. CDR1 and CDR2 from the germline V gene are LGHNA and YNFKEQ. CDR3 coding DNA: TGTGCCACAACAGGGGTCTCTGGAAACACCATATATTTT. It is translated as CATTGVSGNTIYF.

This clone was recorded only once. The CDR3 region has the DNA TGTGCCAGCAGCTATAAAGCGGGGGTGAGGGACACTGAAGCTTTCTTT. Translated, it gives CASSYKAGVRDTEAFF. This rearrangement joins TRBV7-2 to TRBJ1-1; possible D gene TRBD1, 5 bases. Germline assignment: CDR1 SGHTA and CDR2 FQGNSA. This CDR3 has 16 amino acids. The V gene lost 4 bases and the J gene lost 3 bases, with 18 bases spanning the gap.

CDR3 DNA sequence: TGCAGCGTAATGGGAGGGACAGGGGTTTTGCGGGAGACTGAAGCTTTCTTT. Its translation: CSVMGGTGVLRETEAFF. The chain couples TRBV29-1 to TRBJ1-1; 10 bases are a match to TRBD1. This CDR3 comprises 17 residues. Unmatched junction bases numbered 18, after V lost 6 bases and J lost 5 bases. Germline loops: CDR1 SQVTM, CDR2 ANQGSEA.

Details on this clone: The junction differs from germline at one of its ends, possibly a read error. The V call is TRBV30, the J call TRBJ2-4; the D gene is possibly TRBD1 (6 bases). Germline V gene data show CDR1 as GTSNPN and CDR2 as SVGIG (reference sequence). This CDR3 is 17 amino acids long. CDR3 in amino acids: CAWSVLTNRDTKNIQCF. The CDR3 DNA reads as TGTGCCTGGAGTGTGCTGACCAACAGGGATACCAAAAACATTCAGTGCTTC.

This chain joins TRBV6-6 and TRBJ2-5; 8 bases agree with TRBD2. The CDR3 loop spans 15 amino acids. J was trimmed by 2 bases and V by 5 bases; bases with no gene match: 7. Germline lookup yields CDR1 MNHNY and CDR2 SVGAGI (reference sequence). CDR3 sequence (DNA): TGTGCCAGCAGTAAGGCGGGGGGCTATCAAGAGACCCAGTACTTC. It translates to CASSKAGGYQETQYF.

The J gene is TRBJ2-3, the V gene TRBV9; the match to TRBD2 covers 13 bases. The CDR3 runs to 18 residues. The V segment lost 3 bases and the J segment 0 bases; nucleotides outside the gene matches: 7. The germline V gene encodes CDR1 SGDLS and CDR2 YYNGEE. CDR3 loop: CASSAPGLAGPSTDTQYF. Written as DNA, the CDR3 is TGTGCCAGCAGCGCCCCGGGACTAGCGGGACCGAGCACAGATACGCAGTATTTT.

The rearrangement uses TRBV11-2 and TRBJ2-1; 7 nucleotides align to TRBD2. CDR3 size: 17 residues. Germline lookup yields CDR1 SGHAT and CDR2 FQNNGV. J lost 7 bases, V lost 1 base, and 13 bases had no gene match. CDR3 DNA: TGTGCCAGCAGCTTAGTAAAATGGCTAGCGGACCTTAATGAGCAGTTCTTC. Encoded protein: CASSLVKWLADLNEQFF.

In its sample, this clone was seen once. The gene calls are TRBV6-1 and TRBJ1-5; 7 bases match TRBD1. V was pared by 6 bases and J by 4 bases, with 6 bases of the junction left unmatched. The V gene's germline CDR1 is MNHNS and CDR2 SASEGT. The CDR3 contains 14 residues. CDR3 bases: TGTGCCAGCAGGACAGGGCGCCTTAATCAGCCCCAGCATTTT. Translating gives CASRTGRLNQPQHF.

The chain links TRBV5-1 to TRBJ2-5; 8 nucleotides line up with TRBD1. Trimming took 3 bases from V and 3 from J; bases not matched to a gene: 7. The CDR3 spans 15 residues. The V gene's germline CDR1 is SGHRS and CDR2 YFSETQ. The CDR3: CASSWGDRSKETQYF. The CDR3 DNA sequence: TGCGCCAGCAGCTGGGGGGACAGGTCGAAAGAGACCCAGTACTTC.

The V call is TRBV9, the J call TRBJ2-1; TRBD1 aligns across 10 bases. The CDR3 has 16 residues. The germline CDR1 and CDR2 sequences are SGDLS and YYNGEE. Trimming cost V 3 bases and J 14 bases; bases outside gene matches: 17. CDR3 region: CASSETGTGETRTKFF. Written as DNA, the CDR3 is TGTGCCAGCAGCGAAACCGGGACAGGGGAAACTCGAACAAAGTTCTTC.

This rearrangement joins TRBV5-8 to TRBJ1-6; 8 bases are shared with TRBD1. CDR3 length equals 18 residues. Trimming removed 0 bases from V and 8 bases from J; junction bases left unmatched: 13. Germline V CDR1 and CDR2: SGHTS, YDEGEE. CDR3 amino acids: CASSLGSRGQAKDSPLHF. The CDR3 DNA is TGTGCCAGCAGCTTGGGGTCTCGGGGACAGGCCAAAGATTCACCCCTCCACTTT.